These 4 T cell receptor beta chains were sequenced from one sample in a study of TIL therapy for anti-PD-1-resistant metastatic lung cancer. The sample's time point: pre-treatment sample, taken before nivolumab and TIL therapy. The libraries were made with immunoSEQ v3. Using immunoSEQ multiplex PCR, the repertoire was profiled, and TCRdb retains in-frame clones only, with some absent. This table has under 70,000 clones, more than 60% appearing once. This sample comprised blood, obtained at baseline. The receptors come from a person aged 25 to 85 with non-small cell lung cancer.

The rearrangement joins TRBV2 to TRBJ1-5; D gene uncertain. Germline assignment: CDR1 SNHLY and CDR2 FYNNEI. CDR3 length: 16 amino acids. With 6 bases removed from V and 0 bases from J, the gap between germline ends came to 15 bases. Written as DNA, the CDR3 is TGTGCCAGCAGGGGCGGGAAAGGTCATAGCAATCAGCCCCAGCATTTT. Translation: CASRGGKGHSNQPQHF.

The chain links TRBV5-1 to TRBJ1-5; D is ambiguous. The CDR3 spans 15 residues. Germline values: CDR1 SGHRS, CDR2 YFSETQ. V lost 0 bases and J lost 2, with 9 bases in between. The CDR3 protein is CASSLVPGGNQPQHF. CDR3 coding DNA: TGCGCCAGCAGCTTGGTCCCGGGTGGCAATCAGCCCCAGCATTTT.

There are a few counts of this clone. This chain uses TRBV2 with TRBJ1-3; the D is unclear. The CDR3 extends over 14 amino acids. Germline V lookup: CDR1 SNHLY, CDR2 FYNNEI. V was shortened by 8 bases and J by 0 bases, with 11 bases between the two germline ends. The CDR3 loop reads CASPRALSGNTIYF. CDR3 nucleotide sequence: TGTGCCAGCCCTAGAGCCCTCTCTGGAAACACCATATATTTT.

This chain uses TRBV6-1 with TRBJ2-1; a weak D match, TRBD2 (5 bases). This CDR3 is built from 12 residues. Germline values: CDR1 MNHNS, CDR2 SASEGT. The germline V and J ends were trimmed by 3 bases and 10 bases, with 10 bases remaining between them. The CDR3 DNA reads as TGTGCCAGCAGTGAGGTAGCGAGGGAGCAGTTCTTC. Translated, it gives CASSEVAREQFF.